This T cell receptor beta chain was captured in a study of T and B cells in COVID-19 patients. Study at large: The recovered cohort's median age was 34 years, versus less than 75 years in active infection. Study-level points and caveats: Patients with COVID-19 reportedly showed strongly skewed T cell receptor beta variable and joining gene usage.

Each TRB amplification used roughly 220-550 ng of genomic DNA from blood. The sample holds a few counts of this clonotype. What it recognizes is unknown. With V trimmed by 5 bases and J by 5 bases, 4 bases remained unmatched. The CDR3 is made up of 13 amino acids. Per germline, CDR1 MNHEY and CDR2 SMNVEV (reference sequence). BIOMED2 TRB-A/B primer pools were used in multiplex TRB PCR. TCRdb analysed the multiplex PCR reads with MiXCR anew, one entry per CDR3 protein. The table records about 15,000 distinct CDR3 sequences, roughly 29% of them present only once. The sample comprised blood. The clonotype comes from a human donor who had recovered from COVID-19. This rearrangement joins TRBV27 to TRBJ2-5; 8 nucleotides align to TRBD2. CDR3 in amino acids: CASSSGGRETQYF. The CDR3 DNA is TGTGCCAGCAGTAGCGGGGGAAGGGAGACCCAGTACTTC.